The rows below give T cell receptor beta chains drawn from one sample of a study of cytomegalovirus exposure and HLA in healthy donors. Profiling relied on immunoSEQ multiplex PCR, and the TCRdb table lists in-frame clones only, not all of them. Here the sample spans 100,000 to 150,000 clones, about 85% being singletons. The sequenced material came from PBMCs. Receptor source: a woman aged 25 to 45 in good health and CMV-seronegative. The CDR3 runs from the conserved cysteine through the conserved F or W. A D gene is named only where the DNA matches it firmly. Clone size, where shown, is once, few, many, or a class for clones that have expanded.

>TRBD1|.|16|TRBV5-1|TRBJ1-3
CASSLGPGGSGNTIYF
TGCGCCAGCAGCTTGGGTCCAGGGGGCAGTGGAAACACCATATATTTT
>.|.|16|TRBV25-1|TRBJ2-2
CASAAPRLDRTGELFF
TGTGCCAGCGCTGCACCAAGACTAGATCGGACCGGGGAGCTGTTTTTT
>TRBD1|.|13|TRBV10-3|TRBJ2-7
CAISRTGSDEQYF
TGTGCCATCAGCCGGACAGGGAGCGACGAGCAGTACTTC
>TRBD1|.|14|TRBV6-5|TRBJ2-7
CASSPGTGGGEQYF
TGTGCCAGCAGTCCCGGGACAGGGGGCGGCGAGCAGTACTTC
>.|few|12|TRBV6-5|TRBJ2-5
CASGREEETQYF
TGTGCCAGCGGCCGAGAGGAAGAGACCCAGTACTTC
>TRBD1|.|15|TRBV19|TRBJ2-5
CASSTSQGDQETQYF
TGTGCCAGTAGTACCTCCCAGGGGGACCAAGAGACCCAGTACTTC
>TRBD1|.|14|TRBV25-1|TRBJ2-7
CASSRRTGAYEQYF
TGTGCCAGCAGTCGAAGGACAGGGGCCTACGAGCAGTACTTC
>.|.|14|TRBV5-4|TRBJ1-6
CASSLDGYNSPLHF
TGTGCCAGCAGCTTGGACGGTTATAATTCACCCCTCCACTTT
>TRBD1|.|15|TRBV9|TRBJ2-3
CASSESGGFTHTQYF
TGTGCCAGCAGTGAATCAGGGGGCTTTACTCATACGCAGTATTTT
>.|.|15|TRBV6-5|TRBJ1-5
CASSYASGGNQPQHF
TGTGCCAGCAGTTACGCCTCAGGGGGCAATCAGCCCCAGCATTTT
>.|.|16|TRBV5-4|TRBJ2-7
CASSRGAGDSSYEQYF
TGTGCCAGCAGCCGCGGCGCCGGGGATAGCTCCTACGAGCAGTACTTC
>.|.|14|TRBV30|TRBJ1-2
CAWSPGGANYGYTF
TGTGCCTGGAGTCCGGGGGGAGCTAACTATGGCTACACCTTC
>.|.|13|TRBV14|TRBJ1-2
CASSQNINYGYTF
TGTGCCAGCAGCCAAAATATTAACTATGGCTACACCTTC
>TRBD2|.|16|TRBV7-8|TRBJ2-1
CASSRGLAGEYNEQFF
TGTGCCAGCAGTCGAGGACTAGCGGGGGAATACAATGAGCAGTTCTTC
>TRBD1|.|16|TRBV10-3|TRBJ2-7
CATTPGPGQGAYEQYF
TGTGCCACTACCCCTGGCCCGGGACAGGGGGCCTACGAGCAGTACTTC
>.|once|13|TRBV7-3|TRBJ2-5
CASSPGVTETQYF
TGTGCCAGCAGCCCCGGGGTCACAGAGACCCAGTACTTC
>TRBD1|.|14|TRBV19|TRBJ2-7
CASSISGQGFEQYF
TGTGCCAGTAGTATAAGTGGACAGGGGTTCGAGCAGTACTTC
>.|.|11|TRBV28|TRBJ1-4
CASSGGEKLFF
TGTGCCAGCAGTGGAGGTGAAAAACTGTTTTTT
>TRBD2|.|14|TRBV7-9|TRBJ2-3
CASSPSGVTDTQYF
TGTGCCAGCAGCCCTAGCGGGGTCACAGATACGCAGTATTTT
>.|once|13|TRBV6-5|TRBJ2-7
CASSYGPGYEQYF
TGTGCCAGCAGTTACGGGCCGGGGTACGAGCAGTACTTC
>TRBD1|.|17|TRBV27|TRBJ1-2
CASSSRPGQGGSYGYTF
TGTGCCAGCAGTTCACGGCCGGGACAGGGCGGGAGCTATGGCTACACCTTC
>.|.|13|TRBV7-2|TRBJ1-2
CASSLAGQHGYTF
TGTGCCAGCAGCCTGGCGGGGCAACATGGCTACACCTTC
>.|.|14|TRBV9|TRBJ2-7
CASSVAGTEGGQYF
TGTGCCAGCAGCGTGGCCGGGACGGAGGGCGGGCAGTACTTC
>TRBD2|.|15|TRBV4-1|TRBJ2-5
CASSSTGGAFETQYF
TGCGCCAGCAGCTCTACCGGGGGGGCTTTCGAGACCCAGTACTTC
>.|few|17|TRBV18|TRBJ2-1
CASSPSLRPGGHNEQFF
TGTGCCAGCTCACCAAGCTTGCGACCTGGAGGGCACAATGAGCAGTTCTTC
>.|.|13|TRBV6-5|TRBJ2-7
CASSLFGGGEQYF
TGTGCCAGCAGTCTCTTCGGAGGTGGGGAGCAGTACTTC
>.|few|15|TRBV6-1|TRBJ2-3
CASSPGTFLTDTQYF
TGTGCCAGCAGTCCCGGGACATTTTTGACAGATACGCAGTATTTT
>TRBD1|.|16|TRBV6-4|TRBJ1-1
CASSDSTGGRDTEAFF
TGTGCCAGCAGTGACTCTACAGGGGGCCGGGACACTGAAGCTTTCTTT
>TRBD2|.|17|TRBV15|TRBJ2-3
CATSRGAGAGGFYTQYF
TGTGCCACCAGCAGAGGGGCCGGCGCGGGGGGTTTTTATACGCAGTATTTT
>.|.|14|TRBV13|TRBJ1-2
CASSPQTGNYGYTF
TGTGCCAGCAGTCCTCAGACGGGTAACTATGGCTACACCTTC
>TRBD1|.|16|TRBV18|TRBJ1-2
CASSPLRVGGEVGYTF
TGTGCCAGCTCACCACTGAGGGTAGGGGGCGAAGTTGGCTACACCTTC
>.|.|15|TRBV6-1|TRBJ1-6
CASNGWSSYNSPLHF
TGTGCCAGCAACGGGTGGAGCTCCTATAATTCACCCCTCCACTTT
>TRBD1|.|15|TRBV27|TRBJ1-5
CASSLRTGSNQPQHF
TGTGCCAGCAGTTTACGGACAGGCAGCAATCAGCCCCAGCATTTT
>.|.|15|TRBV29-1|TRBJ2-3
CSVEQGPFSADTQYF
TGCAGCGTCGAACAGGGTCCGTTTAGTGCAGATACGCAGTATTTT
>TRBD2|few|14|TRBV11-2|TRBJ2-7
CASSLLGLVYEQYF
TGTGCCAGCAGCTTATTGGGACTAGTCTACGAGCAGTACTTC
>.|.|15|TRBV19|TRBJ2-5
CASSVRDLHQETQYF
TGTGCCAGTAGCGTCCGGGATCTCCACCAAGAGACCCAGTACTTC
>.|.|14|TRBV6-5|TRBJ2-7
CASRVIGSSYEQYF
TGTGCCAGCAGAGTCATAGGGAGCTCCTACGAGCAGTACTTC
>.|.|14|TRBV9|TRBJ2-7
CASSVEARGYEQYF
TGTGCCAGCAGCGTAGAGGCCAGGGGCTACGAGCAGTACTTC
>TRBD1|.|12|TRBV29-1|TRBJ1-1
CSVVWRGGEAFF
TGCAGCGTTGTGTGGCGAGGGGGCGAAGCTTTCTTT
>TRBD2|.|17|TRBV27|TRBJ2-7
CASSSSPGLAGTYEQYF
TGTGCCAGCAGTTCATCGCCCGGACTAGCGGGGACCTACGAGCAGTACTTC
>.|.|18|TRBV11-3|TRBJ2-3
CASSLAGQLTGEADTQYF
TGTGCCAGCAGCTTAGCTGGGCAGTTAACAGGCGAAGCAGATACGCAGTATTTT
>TRBD1|.|16|TRBV19|TRBJ1-3
CASSPDRPISGNTIYF
TGTGCCAGTAGTCCGGACAGGCCAATCTCTGGAAACACCATATATTTT
>TRBD2|once|14|TRBV19|TRBJ2-5
CASSMAGGQETQYF
TGTGCCAGTAGTATGGCGGGGGGCCAAGAGACCCAGTACTTC
>TRBD1|.|13|TRBV6-5|TRBJ1-1
CASSLHRGSEAFF
TGTGCCAGCAGCCTACACAGGGGGTCTGAAGCTTTCTTT
>TRBD1|.|14|TRBV6-5|TRBJ2-1
CASRDRGPYNEQFF
TGTGCCAGCAGAGACAGGGGGCCCTACAATGAGCAGTTCTTC
>.|.|15|TRBV9|TRBJ2-7
CASSVEGDSSYEQYF
TGTGCCAGCAGCGTAGAAGGAGACTCGTCCTACGAGCAGTACTTC
>.|few|13|TRBV4-1|TRBJ1-2
CASSQGRDGRNTF
TGCGCCAGCAGCCAAGGGAGGGACGGGCGAAACACCTTC
>TRBD1|.|15|TRBV5-6|TRBJ1-2
CASSHRQGANYGYTF
TGTGCCAGCAGCCACCGACAGGGGGCTAACTATGGCTACACCTTC
>.|once|15|TRBV5-1|TRBJ2-2
CASSLDGANTGELFF
TGCGCCAGCAGCTTGGACGGGGCGAACACCGGGGAGCTGTTTTTT
>.|.|15|TRBV27|TRBJ1-1
CASSLIDRLGYEAFF
TGTGCCAGCAGTCTAATTGACAGACTTGGTTATGAAGCTTTCTTT
>.|.|14|TRBV13|TRBJ2-3
CASSLKWRADTQYF
TGTGCCAGCAGCCTCAAGTGGAGAGCAGATACGCAGTATTTT
>TRBD2|.|13|TRBV6-5|TRBJ2-5
CASTRGGQETQYF
TGTGCCAGCACCCGGGGGGGCCAAGAGACCCAGTACTTC
>TRBD2|.|16|TRBV6-5|TRBJ2-7
CASSYVAGGPPYEQYF
TGTGCCAGCAGTTACGTTGCGGGGGGGCCCCCCTACGAGCAGTACTTC
>TRBD1|.|16|TRBV5-1|TRBJ2-7
CASSLAGTGGGYEQYF
TGCGCCAGCAGCTTGGCCGGGACAGGTGGAGGTTACGAGCAGTACTTC
>.|.|15|TRBV7-8|TRBJ1-1
CASSENRASNTEAFF
TGTGCCAGCAGCGAAAACAGGGCCTCAAACACTGAAGCTTTCTTT
>TRBD1|.|15|TRBV18|TRBJ1-1
CASSPLGTGDTEAFF
TGTGCCAGCTCACCGCTCGGGACAGGGGATACTGAAGCTTTCTTT
>.|.|14|TRBV5-4|TRBJ2-4
CASSAGQSRDIQYF
TGTGCCAGCAGCGCGGGACAGTCGCGGGACATTCAGTACTTC
>.|.|14|TRBV6-1|TRBJ1-5
CASRQEGSNQPQHF
TGTGCCAGTAGACAAGAGGGAAGCAATCAGCCCCAGCATTTT
>TRBD1|.|17|TRBV5-6|TRBJ1-5
CASSLRLEGAMGQPQHF
TGTGCCAGCAGCTTGAGGTTAGAGGGGGCTATGGGGCAGCCCCAGCATTTT
>TRBD2|.|16|TRBV10-3|TRBJ2-3
CAVLAGGKTLTDTQYF
TGTGCCGTACTAGCGGGGGGGAAAACTCTCACAGATACGCAGTATTTT